This T cell receptor beta chain came from a study of CD4 and CD8 cells across lung adenocarcinoma regions. CDR1 ENHRY and CDR2 SYGVKD come from the germline V gene. The CDR3 has 13 residues. MiXCR, run by TCRdb on the PCR reads, gives a single entry per CDR3 protein. The data hold over 15,000 distinct CDR3 sequences, with around 53% observed a single time. This clonotype was counted between two and nine times. Relative to the germline gene, one junction end is altered; a read error may explain this. The chain has TRBV10-3 and TRBJ2-5; no clear D. What was sequenced was CD8+ T cells from the center of a lung tumor. The sequence was obtained from a female donor with lung adenocarcinoma. The CD4 and CD8 labels of this study may be unreliable. The CDR3 region is CATLSPFLETQYF. The CDR3 region has the DNA TGTGCCACCCTCTCCCCCTTCCTAGAGACCCAGTATTTC.